This T cell receptor beta chain was sequenced for a study of T cell responses to AZD1222 COVID-19 vaccine. Study-wide findings and caveats: A mostly white British donor set with more females was recruited, and clonal diversity was possibly underestimated. Regions 160-218 and 743-854 dominated among vaccine-associated CD4 TCRs spanning spike.

Clones were read by immunoSEQ multiplex PCR, and TCRdb kept only the in-frame ones, dropping some. The sample contains around 100,000 clones, roughly 89% of which appear only once. With respect to this clone: The antigen is undetermined.

CDR3 size: 15 residues. V lost 1 base and J 5 bases, leaving 16 bases between the germline ends. Germline V gene lookup returns CDR1 SGDLS and CDR2 YYNGEE. Material: peripheral blood, obtained on day 0 of AZD1222 vaccination. The TCR sequence derives from an adult in good health. This chain links TRBV9 with TRBJ2-7; D not certain. CDR3: CASSVSPMSPHEQYF. In nucleotides, the CDR3 is TGTGCCAGCAGCGTATCTCCCATGTCCCCCCACGAGCAGTACTTC.